These T cell receptor beta chains were read from a single sample in a study of blood T cell repertoires in COVID-19. Profiling relied on immunoSEQ multiplex PCR, and the TCRdb table lists in-frame clones only, not all of them. The profile shows about 220,000 clones, under 90% of them singletons. Sequencing input: PBMCs or T cells enriched from blood (not recorded which). Every receptor here comes from a woman aged 50 to 60 who had been exposed to COVID-19. CDR3s include the opening cysteine and the closing phenylalanine or tryptophan. The D gene is left open where the match is weak. Clone size, where shown, is once, few, many, or a class for clones that have expanded.

J,V,length,D,size,CDR3,DNA
TRBJ2-1,TRBV15,13,TRBD1,-,CATSRGTGDEQFF,TGTGCCACCAGCAGGGGGACAGGGGATGAGCAGTTCTTC
TRBJ2-3,TRBV19,15,-,-,CASSTSFYLTDTQYF,TGTGCCAGTAGTACCTCCTTCTATCTCACAGATACGCAGTATTTT
TRBJ2-1,TRBV5-1,14,-,-,CASSLSGYYNEQFF,TGCGCCAGCAGCCTTAGCGGTTACTACAATGAGCAGTTCTTC
TRBJ1-2,TRBV27,16,TRBD1,-,CASSRRTGGFHYGYTF,TGTGCCAGCAGCCGCCGTACAGGGGGATTCCACTATGGCTACACCTTC
TRBJ1-1,TRBV3-1/TRBV3-2,16,TRBD1,few,CASSPGTGGWSTEAFF,TGTGCCAGCAGCCCAGGGACAGGGGGCTGGAGCACTGAAGCTTTCTTT
TRBJ1-4,TRBV7-2,15,TRBD1,-,CASSLVRGHEEKLFF,TGTGCCAGCAGCTTAGTCAGGGGGCACGAGGAAAAACTGTTTTTT
TRBJ1-2,TRBV28,13,-,-,CASSPGRARGYTF,TGTGCCAGCAGCCCCGGGAGGGCACGAGGCTACACCTTC
TRBJ2-7,TRBV5-1,16,TRBD1,few,CASSLSTGTGYYEQYF,TGCGCCAGCAGCCTCAGCACCGGGACAGGATACTACGAGCAGTACTTC
TRBJ2-3,TRBV28,15,-,once,CASSFQAGGTDTQYF,TGTGCCAGCAGTTTTCAAGCAGGGGGCACAGATACGCAGTATTTT
TRBJ2-7,TRBV7-2,18,-,once,CASSLAGVGRGLSYEQYF,TGTGCCAGCAGCTTAGCAGGAGTAGGCAGGGGTCTCTCCTACGAGCAGTACTTC
TRBJ2-1,TRBV5-4,18,TRBD1,-,CASSLHYFRQGIVNEQFF,TGTGCCAGCAGTTTACACTATTTTAGACAGGGAATTGTCAATGAGCAGTTCTTC
TRBJ2-1,TRBV10-3,13,-,-,CASLGRTSEEQFF,TGTGCCTCGTTGGGGCGGACCTCAGAGGAGCAGTTCTTC
TRBJ1-1,TRBV2,14,TRBD1,-,CASRGDRKNTEAFF,TGTGCCAGCAGGGGGGACAGGAAGAACACTGAAGCTTTCTTT
TRBJ2-7,TRBV29-1,12,TRBD1,-,CSVLTGKNEQYF,TGCAGCGTTTTGACAGGGAAAAACGAGCAGTACTTC
TRBJ1-2,TRBV30,14,-,-,CAWSVGTQNYGYTF,TGTGCCTGGAGTGTAGGGACACAGAACTATGGCTACACCTTC
TRBJ2-3,TRBV20-1,15,-,-,CSASVRQVSTDTQYF,TGCAGTGCTAGTGTTAGACAAGTAAGCACAGATACGCAGTATTTT
TRBJ2-1,TRBV7-9,12,-,-,CASSLIRVEQFF,TGTGCCAGCAGCTTAATCCGCGTTGAGCAGTTCTTC
TRBJ1-2,TRBV6-2/TRBV6-3,14,-,-,CASSYSRTNYGYTF,TGTGCCAGCAGTTACTCGCGGACTAATTATGGCTACACCTTC
TRBJ1-2,TRBV28,15,-,once,CASSPPYRTPVRYTF,TGTGCCAGCAGTCCTCCCTACAGGACGCCTGTACGCTACACCTTC
TRBJ1-2,TRBV2,15,TRBD1,-,CASSGGQGENYGYTF,TGTGCCAGCAGTGGGGGACAGGGCGAAAACTATGGCTACACCTTC
TRBJ2-2,TRBV9,17,TRBD1,-,CASSAPGQGANTGELFF,TGTGCCAGCAGCGCCCCGGGACAGGGGGCTAACACCGGGGAGCTGTTTTTT
TRBJ1-2,TRBV7-9,12,-,once,CASSLRDYGYTF,TGTGCCAGCAGCTTACGCGACTATGGCTACACCTTC
TRBJ2-7,TRBV10-3,14,-,-,CAISHPGPGSEQYF,TGTGCCATCAGTCACCCGGGCCCTGGGAGCGAGCAGTACTTC
TRBJ2-5,TRBV7-3,13,-,once,CASSLVARETQYF,TGTGCCAGCAGCTTGGTGGCGCGGGAGACCCAGTACTTC
TRBJ1-5,TRBV28,15,-,-,CASREPGGSNQPQHF,TGTGCCAGCAGGGAACCCGGGGGGAGCAATCAGCCCCAGCATTTT
TRBJ2-5,TRBV27,15,-,once,CASSLTPRGYETQYF,TGTGCCAGCAGTCTAACCCCGAGAGGGTACGAGACCCAGTACTTC
TRBJ2-7,TRBV18,14,-,-,CASSSRTASYEQYF,TGTGCCAGCTCTTCCCGGACAGCCTCCTACGAGCAGTACTTC
TRBJ2-2,TRBV7-3,12,-,-,CASSEVSGELFF,TGTGCCAGCAGCGAGGTATCCGGGGAGCTGTTTTTT
TRBJ1-4,TRBV19,15,TRBD1,few,CASSLTTGGDEKLFF,TGTGCCAGTAGTCTCACGACAGGGGGGGATGAAAAACTGTTTTTT
TRBJ2-7,TRBV14,14,TRBD1,-,CASSLGQVSYEQYF,TGTGCCAGCAGCCTCGGACAGGTATCCTACGAGCAGTACTTC
TRBJ1-2,TRBV12-3/TRBV12-4,11,-,-,CASSSRYGYTF,TGTGCCAGCAGTTCGCGCTATGGCTACACCTTC
TRBJ1-2,TRBV7-9,14,TRBD1,-,CASSLNRGDYGYTF,TGTGCCAGCAGCTTAAACAGGGGGGACTATGGCTACACCTTC
TRBJ2-7,TRBV7-9,13,TRBD2,once,CASSSGREGEQYF,TGTGCCAGCAGCTCCGGACGGGAGGGCGAGCAGTACTTC
TRBJ1-1,TRBV7-9,16,-,-,CASSLGWGQRDTEAFF,TGTGCCAGCAGCTTAGGGTGGGGCCAGCGCGACACTGAAGCTTTCTTT
TRBJ2-4,TRBV7-3,13,TRBD1,-,CASSNGQGGIQYF,TGTGCCAGCAGCAACGGACAGGGAGGCATTCAGTACTTC
TRBJ1-1,TRBV5-1,14,-,once,CASSLAGVVSEAFF,TGCGCCAGCAGCTTGGCCGGGGTAGTCTCTGAAGCTTTCTTT
TRBJ1-2,TRBV4-3,16,-,-,CASSQVLRGGDYGYTF,TGCGCCAGCAGCCAAGTACTACGGGGAGGAGACTATGGCTACACCTTC
TRBJ2-5,TRBV3-1/TRBV3-2,14,-,-,CASSQAWRQETQYF,TGTGCCAGCAGCCAAGCGTGGCGGCAAGAGACCCAGTACTTC
TRBJ1-2,TRBV30,15,TRBD1,-,CAWMGTGTGSYGYTF,TGTGCCTGGATGGGTACCGGGACAGGGTCCTATGGCTACACCTTC
TRBJ1-6,TRBV5-1,16,TRBD1,-,CASSLGTGGYHSPLHF,TGCGCCAGCAGCTTGGGGACAGGGGGCTATCATTCACCCCTCCACTTT
TRBJ1-3,TRBV5-1,16,TRBD1,-,CASSPGTGYTGNTIYF,TGCGCCAGCAGTCCCGGGACAGGGTATACCGGAAACACCATATATTTT
TRBJ1-2,TRBV5-5,15,-,-,CASRGAGTLFYGYTF,TGTGCCAGCAGGGGGGCAGGGACCCTTTTCTATGGCTACACCTTC
TRBJ2-6,TRBV3-1/TRBV3-2,17,TRBD1,-,CASSSPTGSAGANVLTF,TGTGCCAGCAGTTCCCCGACAGGGTCGGCTGGGGCCAACGTCCTGACTTTC
TRBJ2-1,TRBV29-1,14,-,-,CSVGLWGGSNEQFF,TGCAGCGTTGGATTGTGGGGGGGCAGCAATGAGCAGTTCTTC
TRBJ1-4,TRBV7-2,15,-,-,CASSLQGRANEKLFF,TGTGCCAGCAGCTTACAGGGGAGGGCTAATGAAAAACTGTTTTTT
TRBJ2-1,TRBV5-4,17,TRBD1,-,CASSLAKPGQGYNEQFF,TGTGCCAGCAGCTTGGCGAAGCCGGGACAGGGTTACAATGAGCAGTTCTTC
TRBJ2-4,TRBV7-8,16,TRBD2,once,CASSFGGEGAKNIQYF,TGTGCCAGCAGCTTCGGGGGGGAGGGTGCCAAAAACATTCAGTACTTC
TRBJ2-6,TRBV6-2/TRBV6-3,18,-,-,CASSGLPPPLSGANVLTF,TGTGCCAGCAGCGGACTACCACCCCCCCTCTCTGGGGCCAACGTCCTGACTTTC
TRBJ2-5,TRBV28,14,TRBD1,-,CASSRQGALGAQYF,TGTGCCAGCAGCCGACAGGGGGCCCTCGGGGCCCAGTACTTC